The next 29 T cell receptor beta chains were all read from a single sample in a study of blood T cells in healthy people across ages. Alongside a J-beta primer mix, a sample-barcoded 5' primer served in a second PCR lasting about 6 to 11 cycles. One entry per CDR3 protein results from TCRdb running MiXCR on the 5' RACE reads. The table shows 600,000 or so distinct CDR3 sequences, with roughly 48% occurring only once. Sequenced sample: blood. These TCRs come from a man of 80 years or more in good health.

J is TRBJ2-5 and V is TRBV7-2, with D possibly TRBD2 on 7 matching bases. Between the trimmed V and J ends, which lost 6 bases and 1 base, there was a span of 27 bases. CDR1 and CDR2 from the germline V gene are SGHTA and FQGNSA. The CDR3 contains 19 residues. CDR3 coding DNA: TGTGCCAGCAGTAGACACCGGGGGCTAGCGGAGCAAACCCAAGAGACCCAGTACTTC. It codes for CASSRHRGLAEQTQETQYF.

There are a few counts of this clonotype. The V gene is TRBV29-1, the J gene TRBJ2-1; possibly TRBD1 or TRBD2 for D (6 bases each). The CDR3 runs to 14 residues. The germline gives CDR1 SQVTM, CDR2 ANQGSEA. Trimming shortened V by 3 bases and J by 7 bases, and 16 bases separated the two germline ends. For the CDR3, the DNA is TGCAGCGTTGACGACAGGAGGGGCACAAATGAGCAGTTCTTC. Translated, it gives CSVDDRRGTNEQFF.

This clonotype was detected a few times. CDR3 DNA sequence: TGTGCCAGCAGTTCTAGACCTAGAGGGTACAATGAGCAGTTCTTC. This encodes CASSSRPRGYNEQFF. The chain links TRBV28 to TRBJ2-1, with a tentative D call TRBD2 (5 bases). Germline-derived CDR1 and CDR2 are MDHEN and SYDVKM. V dropped 4 bases and J dropped 4 bases, with 14 bases sitting between them. CDR3 length: 15 amino acids.

Only one count was recorded for this clonotype. The V gene is TRBV7-9, the J gene TRBJ2-1, with 7 positions matching TRBD2. CDR1 and CDR2 (germline): SEHNR, FQNEAQ (reference sequence). V was clipped by 0 bases and J by 7 bases; unmatched bases: 9. The CDR3 sequence is 16 residues long. Here the CDR3 reads CASSLASRAGRNEQFF. The DNA of the CDR3 is TGTGCCAGCAGCTTAGCATCTAGAGCGGGACGGAATGAGCAGTTCTTC.

This clonotype was detected a few times. The chain uses TRBV18 and TRBJ2-6; D tentatively reads TRBD1 or TRBD2 (5 bases each). The ends were cut back, 3 bases at V and 0 bases at J, with 15 bases in the middle. Germline V gene sequence: CDR1 KGHSH, CDR2 LQKENI. This CDR3 spans 18 amino acids. For the CDR3, the DNA is TGTGCCAGCTCACCCATGGGGACGGCGATCTCTGGGGCCAACGTCCTGACTTTC. It encodes CASSPMGTAISGANVLTF. The complete variable domain, with remaining parts taken from reference TRBV18 and TRBJ2-6, reads NAGVMQNPRHLVRRRGQEARLRCSPMKGHSHVYWYRQLPEEGLKFMVYLQKENIIDESGMPKERFSAEFPKEGPSILRIQQVVRGDSAAYFCASSPMGTAISGANVLTFGAGSRLTVL.

This clonotype came up a few times. This rearrangement joins TRBV5-1 to TRBJ1-2; the match to TRBD1 covers 9 bases. Per the germline V gene, CDR1 is SGHRS and CDR2 is YFSETQ. J lost 10 bases, V lost 1 base, and 8 bases had no gene match. This CDR3 is built from 14 residues. CDR3 coding DNA: TGCGCCAGCAGCTTGTCGGACAGGGGTCTCACCTACACCTTC. Translated, it gives CASSLSDRGLTYTF.

To note about this clonotype: A much more abundant neighbour one base away suggests this may be a read error. The gene calls are TRBV6-1 and TRBJ2-7; 9 nucleotides match TRBD2. Germline V CDR1 and CDR2: MNHNS, SASEGT. The CDR3 sequence is 17 residues long. V shed 3 bases, J shed 0 bases, and the junction held 9 bases outside the gene matches. CDR3 in amino acids: CASSEGTSPRSSYEQYF. In DNA, the CDR3 is TGTGCCAGCAGTGAGGGGACTAGCCCCCGCTCCTCCTACGAGCAGTACTTC.

This clonotype was seen many times. The chain joins TRBV6-5 to TRBJ2-3, with D perhaps matching TRBD2 (5 bases). Trimming removed 0 bases at V and 1 base at J, with 8 bases between. The CDR3 runs 15 residues. Germline CDR1 and CDR2: MNHEY and SVGAGI. The CDR3 coding sequence is TGTGCCAGCAGTTACTCCCGGGGAGGCACAGATACGCAGTATTTT. Amino acid sequence: CASSYSRGGTDTQYF.

In this sample, this clonotype turned up many times. This chain links TRBV7-9 with TRBJ1-1; D remains unclear. Germline CDR1 SEHNR, CDR2 FQNEAQ (reference sequence). This CDR3 region has 13 residues. V dropped 3 bases and J dropped 4 bases, with 9 bases sitting between them. The CDR3: CASSFRQITEAFF. DNA for the CDR3: TGTGCCAGCAGCTTCCGTCAGATCACTGAAGCTTTCTTT.

This clonotype was seen more than once but under ten times. The DNA of the CDR3 is TGCAGTGCCAGTAGGGACAAGGACGAGACCCAGTACTTC. This codes for CSASRDKDETQYF. This chain joins TRBV20-1 and TRBJ2-5; D may be TRBD1 (6 bases). This CDR3 region has 13 residues. Looked up from germline, CDR1 is DFQATT and CDR2 is SNEGSKA (reference sequence). The germline V and J ends were trimmed by 6 bases and 5 bases, with 16 bases remaining between them.

This clonotype occurred many times. This rearrangement joins TRBV6-6 to TRBJ1-1, with D unresolved. The germline V and J ends were trimmed by 2 bases and 4 bases, with 20 bases remaining between them. CDR3 size: 17 residues. The germline CDR1 and CDR2 sequences are MNHNY and SVGAGI (reference sequence). This CDR3 reads CASSYPDSVQVATEAFF. CDR3 DNA sequence: TGTGCCAGCAGTTACCCGGATTCGGTACAAGTCGCCACTGAAGCTTTCTTT.

The V gene is TRBV20-1, the J gene TRBJ1-5; D uncertain. Trimming left V 3 bases short and J 7 bases short, with 16 bases between. The CDR3 totals 14 residues. Germline assignment: CDR1 DFQATT and CDR2 SNEGSKA (reference sequence). The CDR3 DNA reads TGCAGTGCTAGGGCGCCGGGTTCGGGCCAGCCCCAGCATTTT. Translation gives CSARAPGSGQPQHF.

J is TRBJ2-3 and V is TRBV4-2; 13 bases align to TRBD2. The germline CDR1 and CDR2 sequences are LGHNA and YNFKEQ. The CDR3 is 21 residues long. V lost 5 bases and J lost 3; bases outside the gene matches: 20. The CDR3 spells CASSGGTSGRASDMVTDTQYF. For the CDR3, the DNA is TGTGCCAGCAGCGGAGGCACTAGCGGGAGGGCCAGTGACATGGTGACAGATACGCAGTATTTT.

The rearrangement uses TRBV19 and TRBJ2-3; possibly TRBD1 for D (5 bases). V lost 9 bases and J lost 1, with 11 bases in between. The germline V gene has CDR1 LNHDA and CDR2 SQIVND (reference sequence). This CDR3 is 13 amino acids long. CDR3 DNA sequence: TGTGCCAGCAAGGGGTTGGGCACAGATACGCAGTATTTT. Translating it yields CASKGLGTDTQYF. Full variable domain (remainder filled in from reference TRBV19 and TRBJ2-3): DGGITQSPKYLFRKEGQNVTLSCEQNLNHDAMYWYRQDPGQGLRLIYYSQIVNDFQKGDIAEGYSVSREKKESFPLTVTSAQKNPTAFYLCASKGLGTDTQYFGPGTRLTVL.

This clonotype showed up just a few times. The germline gene is not matched at one end of the junction; a read error may be the cause. The chain employs TRBV20-1 and TRBJ1-6; 7 positions agree with TRBD1. This CDR3 spans 17 amino acids. Germline CDR1 is DFQATT and CDR2 is SNEGSKA (reference sequence). The CDR3 nucleotides read TGCAGCGCTAGGGGGGCGAACAGGGGAATAGTTGATTCACCCCTCCACTTT. This encodes CSARGANRGIVDSPLHF.

The genes are TRBV7-6 and TRBJ2-5; TRBD1 is a possible D gene (6 bases). Trimming took off 4 bases at V and 0 bases at J, with 15 bases between the two ends. The CDR3 loop spans 16 amino acids. CDR1 is SGHVS, CDR2 FNYEAQ, per germline. CDR3 sequence reads: CASSSAIQGNQETQYF. The CDR3 bases are TGTGCCAGCAGCTCCGCGATACAGGGAAACCAAGAGACCCAGTACTTC.

Worth noting for this clonotype: This may stem from a read error, because a much larger clone lies one nucleotide away. This sequence joins TRBV6-5 and TRBJ2-7; D is undetermined. Germline V gives CDR1 MNHEY, CDR2 SVGAGI. V shed 5 bases and J shed 9 bases, with 20 bases lying between them. This CDR3 has 14 amino acids. The CDR3 region has the DNA TGTGCCAGCAGTAGATCCGGGCCCATGCACGGGCAGTACTTC. Its translation is CASSRSGPMHGQYF.

The gene calls are TRBV7-2 and TRBJ2-7, with 8 bases that match TRBD2. V was clipped by 5 bases and J by 6 bases; unmatched bases: 12. The CDR3 is 15 residues long. Germline loops: CDR1 SGHTA, CDR2 FQGNSA. The DNA of the CDR3 is TGTGCCAGCAGCCAACGGACTAGCTGGGGGCGCGAGCAGTACTTC. Its translation is CASSQRTSWGREQYF.

The chain has TRBV5-1 and TRBJ2-5; 8 positions match TRBD2. Germline loops: CDR1 SGHRS, CDR2 YFSETQ. The CDR3 is 18 residues long. With V trimmed by 7 bases and J by 11 bases, 28 bases remained unmatched. The CDR3 loop reads CASFRGRGGTRRDGEQYF. The CDR3 DNA is TGCGCCAGCTTTCGAGGGCGCGGGGGGACCAGGCGAGATGGAGAGCAGTACTTC.

The table lists this clonotype with a few counts. V is TRBV20-1 and J is TRBJ2-7; 11 positions match TRBD2. V lost 6 bases to trimming and J lost 1 base; unmatched junction nucleotides: 8. The CDR3 is 15 amino acids. Germline CDR1 DFQATT, CDR2 SNEGSKA (reference sequence). For the CDR3, the DNA is TGCAGTGCGTCGAGACTAGCGGGACGATCCTACGAGCAGTACTTC. Translation: CSASRLAGRSYEQYF.

This clonotype was observed a few times. The V and J genes are TRBV9 and TRBJ2-5, with 9 positions matching TRBD2. This CDR3 spans 14 amino acids. V lost 0 bases and J lost 4; bases outside the gene matches: 1. Germline V lookup: CDR1 SGDLS, CDR2 YYNGEE. The CDR3 loop is CASSVVAGAETQYF. The CDR3 nucleotides are TGTGCCAGCAGCGTAGTAGCGGGAGCAGAGACCCAGTACTTC.

The CDR3 reads CASSPLLGTEYNEQFF. The CDR3 DNA is TGTGCCAGCTCACCTCTTTTGGGGACAGAGTACAATGAGCAGTTCTTC. The V and J genes are TRBV18 and TRBJ2-1; 7 bases match TRBD1. Trimming removed 3 bases from V and 4 bases from J; junction bases left unmatched: 9. The CDR3 has 16 residues. The germline V gene has CDR1 KGHSH and CDR2 LQKENI.

Many counts were recorded for this clonotype. The rearrangement uses TRBV6-6 and TRBJ2-1; D gene unclear. The CDR3 totals 12 residues. V lost 6 bases and J 3 bases, leaving 6 bases between the germline ends. Germline V gene lookup returns CDR1 MNHNY and CDR2 SVGAGI (reference sequence). Here the CDR3 DNA reads TGTGCCAGCAGCCGCGACTACAATGAGCAGTTCTTC. This encodes CASSRDYNEQFF.

This sequence joins TRBV20-1 and TRBJ2-1; a weak D match, TRBD2 (5 bases). The CDR3 extends over 14 amino acids. V gave up 3 bases and J gave up 4 bases, with 13 bases separating them. Germline values: CDR1 DFQATT, CDR2 SNEGSKA (reference sequence). DNA of the CDR3: TGCAGTGCTAGTACCGGGGTAGGGTACAATGAGCAGTTCTTC. This codes for CSASTGVGYNEQFF.

The V gene is TRBV7-9, the J gene TRBJ1-1; D ambiguous. Germline V gives CDR1 SEHNR, CDR2 FQNEAQ (reference sequence). Between the trimmed V and J ends, which lost 7 bases and 1 base, there was a span of 13 bases. The CDR3 is 14 residues long. The CDR3 DNA reads as TGTGCCAGCACCACCGCGGGGTGGAACACTGAAGCTTTCTTT. Protein product: CASTTAGWNTEAFF. The full variable domain, its missing parts supplied by reference TRBV7-9 and TRBJ1-1, is DTGVSQNPRHKITKRGQNVTFRCDPISEHNRLYWYRQTLGQGPEFLTYFQNEAQLEKSRLLSDRFSAERPKGSFSTLEIQRTEQGDSAMYLCASTTAGWNTEAFFGQGTRLTVV.

This chain uses TRBV7-2 with TRBJ2-4; D uncertain. The CDR3 totals 14 residues. Germline V gene lookup returns CDR1 SGHTA and CDR2 FQGNSA. V lost 4 bases to trimming and J lost 8 bases, with 15 bases between them. CDR3 nucleotide sequence: TGTGCCAGCAGCTCCCCCCCTCACTCGGACATTCAGTACTTC. Its protein product is CASSSPPHSDIQYF.

There are many counts of this clonotype. V and J are TRBV15 and TRBJ2-7, with 11 bases matching TRBD2. Germline V gives CDR1 LNHNV, CDR2 YYDKDF (reference sequence). V lost 1 base, J lost 5 bases, and 10 bases stayed unmatched. The CDR3 sequence is 17 residues long. CDR3 sequence (DNA): TGTGCCACCAGCAGAGTATCCGTCCAACTAGCGGGGGACGAGCAGTACTTC. It codes for CATSRVSVQLAGDEQYF.

This clonotype has at least ten counts. This sequence joins TRBV24-1 and TRBJ2-2; 8 positions agree with TRBD1. The CDR3 is made up of 14 amino acids. CDR1 is KGHDR, CDR2 SFDVKD, per germline. Germline trimming cut 8 bases from V and 0 bases from J; bases unmatched to any gene: 1. The DNA of the CDR3 is TGTGCCACCAACAGGGGGACGAACACCGGGGAGCTGTTTTTT. This translates into CATNRGTNTGELFF.

The chain employs TRBV27 and TRBJ2-7, with a possible D match to TRBD1 (7 bases). Matching the DNA end better, TRBJ2-5 makes the J call doubtful. CDR1 is MNHEY, CDR2 SMNVEV, per germline (reference sequence). The CDR3 runs to 18 residues. The DNA of the CDR3 is TGTGCCAGCAGTCTCAACCCGGGAGCAGGGGGGTCCCGGGGGACCCAGTACTTC. Its translation is CASSLNPGAGGSRGTQYF.